This T cell receptor beta chain came from a study of shared clonotypes between healthy human individuals. Data came from immunoSEQ multiplex PCR; TCRdb stores just in-frame clones and leaves some out. The data show about 2.4 million clones, 93% seen once. The CDR3 length is 16 residues. Deletions cut 4 bases from V and 10 bases from J, with 23 bases between. From germline, CDR1 is GTSNPN and CDR2 SVGIG (reference sequence). This clone was seen just once. Its cognate antigen is unknown. Broader study findings: Memory subsets generally showed lower estimated richness than naive subsets. Depth of sequencing was expected to influence donor clonotype sharing. The study found about 5% of naive CD4 clonotypes shared across a handful of donors. Shared clonotypes across all four donors exceeded non-shared ones in generation probability.

The clonotype was recovered from a man aged 18 to 35 in good health. Some clones in this sample may be carry-over from other donors' samples. The rearrangement joins TRBV30 to TRBJ1-6; perhaps TRBD1 as D (6 bases). Sequencing was carried out using naive CD4+ T cells from PBMCs. The subset denotes: CD45RA+ positively selected. The CDR3 loop reads CAWTRITVAGVSPLHF. The CDR3 DNA reads as TGTGCCTGGACCCGGATCACAGTGGCAGGGGTCTCACCCCTCCACTTT.